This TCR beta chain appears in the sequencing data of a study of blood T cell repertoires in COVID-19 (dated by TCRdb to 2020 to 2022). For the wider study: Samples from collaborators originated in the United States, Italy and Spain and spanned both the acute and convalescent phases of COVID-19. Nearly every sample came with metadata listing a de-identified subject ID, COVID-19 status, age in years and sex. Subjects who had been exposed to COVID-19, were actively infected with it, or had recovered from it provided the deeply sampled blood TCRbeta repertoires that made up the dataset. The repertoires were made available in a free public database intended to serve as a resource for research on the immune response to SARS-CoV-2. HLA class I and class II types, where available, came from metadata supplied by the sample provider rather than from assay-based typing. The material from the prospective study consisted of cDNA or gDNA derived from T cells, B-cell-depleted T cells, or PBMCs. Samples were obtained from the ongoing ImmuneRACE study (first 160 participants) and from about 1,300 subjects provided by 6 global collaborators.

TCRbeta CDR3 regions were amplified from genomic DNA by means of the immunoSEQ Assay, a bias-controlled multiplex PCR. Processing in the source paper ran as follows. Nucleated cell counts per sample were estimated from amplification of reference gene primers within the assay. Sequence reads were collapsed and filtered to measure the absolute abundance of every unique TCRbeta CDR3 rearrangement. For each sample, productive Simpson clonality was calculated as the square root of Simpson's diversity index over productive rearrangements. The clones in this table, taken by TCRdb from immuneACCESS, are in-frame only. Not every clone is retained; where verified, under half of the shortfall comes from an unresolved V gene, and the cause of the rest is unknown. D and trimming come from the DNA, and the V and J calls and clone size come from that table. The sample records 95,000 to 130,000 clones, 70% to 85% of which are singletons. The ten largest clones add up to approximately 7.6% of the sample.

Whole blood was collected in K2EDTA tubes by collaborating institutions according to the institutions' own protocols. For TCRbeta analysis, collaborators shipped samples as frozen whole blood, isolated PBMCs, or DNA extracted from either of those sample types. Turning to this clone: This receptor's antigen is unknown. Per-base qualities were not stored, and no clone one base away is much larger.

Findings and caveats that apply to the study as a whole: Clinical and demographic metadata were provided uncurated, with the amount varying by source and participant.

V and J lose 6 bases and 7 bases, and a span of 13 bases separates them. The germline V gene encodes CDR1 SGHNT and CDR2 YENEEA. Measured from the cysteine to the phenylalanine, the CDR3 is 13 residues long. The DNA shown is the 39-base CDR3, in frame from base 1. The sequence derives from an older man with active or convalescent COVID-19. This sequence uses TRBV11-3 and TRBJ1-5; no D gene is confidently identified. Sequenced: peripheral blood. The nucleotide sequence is TGTGCCAGCAGTATCTCACGGGAGCAGCCCCAGCATTTT. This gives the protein CASSISREQPQHF.